This T cell receptor (beta chain) was documented in a study of shared clonotypes between healthy human individuals. The CDR3 contains 15 residues. Unmatched junction bases numbered 1, after V lost 0 bases and J lost 2 bases. Germline-derived CDR1 and CDR2 are SGHDT and YYEEEE. Sequencing used immunoSEQ multiplex PCR; TCRdb keeps in-frame clones, though not all of them. The table includes about a million clones, around four fifths detected once. Sequenced sample: memory CD4+ T cells sorted from blood. Subset defined: CD45RA-negative fraction. The TCR was taken from a young man in good health. The rearrangement uses TRBV5-6 and TRBJ2-5; 10 positions match TRBD2. This CDR3 reads CASSLGTSGQETQYF. For the CDR3, the DNA is TGTGCCAGCAGCTTGGGGACTAGCGGTCAAGAGACCCAGTACTTC. Drawing the rest from reference TRBV5-6 and TRBJ2-5, the complete variable domain is DAGVTQSPTHLIKTRGQQVTLRCSPKSGHDTVSWYQQALGQGPQFIFQYYEEEERQRGNFPDRFSGHQFPNYSSELNVNALLLGDSALYLCASSLGTSGQETQYFGPGTRLLVL.